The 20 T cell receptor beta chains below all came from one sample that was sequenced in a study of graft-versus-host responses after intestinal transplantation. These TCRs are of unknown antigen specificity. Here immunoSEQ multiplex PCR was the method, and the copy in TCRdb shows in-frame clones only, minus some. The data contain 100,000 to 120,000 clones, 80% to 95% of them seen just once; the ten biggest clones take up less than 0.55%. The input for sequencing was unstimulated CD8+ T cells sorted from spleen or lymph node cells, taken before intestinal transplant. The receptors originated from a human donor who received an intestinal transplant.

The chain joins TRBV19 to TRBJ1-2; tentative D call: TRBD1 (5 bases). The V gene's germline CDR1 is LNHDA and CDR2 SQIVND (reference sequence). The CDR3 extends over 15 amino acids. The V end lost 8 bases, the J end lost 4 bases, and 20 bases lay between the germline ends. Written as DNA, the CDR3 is TGTGCCAGTGGGGATTACCAAGACAGAATCTATGGCTACACCTTC. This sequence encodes CASGDYQDRIYGYTF.

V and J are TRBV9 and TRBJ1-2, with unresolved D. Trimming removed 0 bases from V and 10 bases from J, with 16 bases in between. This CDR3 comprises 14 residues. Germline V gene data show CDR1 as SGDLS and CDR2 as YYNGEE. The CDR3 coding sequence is TGTGCCAGCAGCGTAGTCGCGGATCTCCTGGACTACACCTTC. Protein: CASSVVADLLDYTF. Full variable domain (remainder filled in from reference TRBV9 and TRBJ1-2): DSGVTQTPKHLITATGQRVTLRCSPRSGDLSVYWYQQSLDQGLQFLIQYYNGEERAKGNILERFSAQQFPDLHSELNLSSLELGDSALYFCASSVVADLLDYTFGSGTRLTVV.

The chain's CDR3 is CASSERAGIVDEQFF. In DNA form, the CDR3 reads TGTGCCAGCAGTGAGCGAGCGGGAATAGTGGATGAGCAGTTCTTC. The chain joins TRBV6-1 to TRBJ2-1; 7 bases agree with TRBD2. The germline V gene encodes CDR1 MNHNS and CDR2 SASEGT. This CDR3 region has 15 residues. Trimming cost V 3 bases and J 8 bases; bases outside gene matches: 10.

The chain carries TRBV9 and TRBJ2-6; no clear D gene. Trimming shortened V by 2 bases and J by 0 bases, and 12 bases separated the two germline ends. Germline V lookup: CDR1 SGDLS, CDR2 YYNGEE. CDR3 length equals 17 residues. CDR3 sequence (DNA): TGTGCCAGCAGCGTTCGGGCAGCTAGCTCTGGGGCCAACGTCCTGACTTTC. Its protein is CASSVRAASSGANVLTF.

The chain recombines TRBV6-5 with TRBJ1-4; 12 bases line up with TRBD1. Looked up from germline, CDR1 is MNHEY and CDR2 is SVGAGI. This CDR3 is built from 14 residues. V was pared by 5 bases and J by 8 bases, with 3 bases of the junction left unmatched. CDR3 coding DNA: TGTGCCAGCAGTCCGGGACAGGGGGCAGAAAAACTGTTTTTT. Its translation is CASSPGQGAEKLFF.

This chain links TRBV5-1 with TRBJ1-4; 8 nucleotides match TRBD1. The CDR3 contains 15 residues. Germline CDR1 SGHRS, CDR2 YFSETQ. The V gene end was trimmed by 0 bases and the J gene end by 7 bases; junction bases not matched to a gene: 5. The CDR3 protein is CASSLGGGTGEKLFF. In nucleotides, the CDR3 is TGCGCCAGCAGCTTGGGAGGCGGGACAGGTGAAAAACTGTTTTTT.

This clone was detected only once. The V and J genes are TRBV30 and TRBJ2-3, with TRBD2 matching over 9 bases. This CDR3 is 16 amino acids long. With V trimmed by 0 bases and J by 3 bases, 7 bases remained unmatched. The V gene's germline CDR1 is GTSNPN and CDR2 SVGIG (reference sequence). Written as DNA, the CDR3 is TGTGCCTGGAGTGTAGGGCGGGAGGGCCCTACAGATACGCAGTATTTT. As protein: CAWSVGREGPTDTQYF.

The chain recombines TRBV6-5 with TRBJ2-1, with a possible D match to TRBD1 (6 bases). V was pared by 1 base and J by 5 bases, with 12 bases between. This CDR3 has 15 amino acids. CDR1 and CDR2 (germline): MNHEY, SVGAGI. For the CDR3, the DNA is TGTGCCAGCAGTTACTTCGCAGGGGACAACAATGAGCAGTTCTTC. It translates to CASSYFAGDNNEQFF.

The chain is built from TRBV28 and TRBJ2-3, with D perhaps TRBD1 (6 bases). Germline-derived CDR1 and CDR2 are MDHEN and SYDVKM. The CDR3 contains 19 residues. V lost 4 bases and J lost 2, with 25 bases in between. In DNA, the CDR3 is TGTGCCAGCAGTTCTCGGTGGGGGCAGGGCCCCTGGTCCACAGATACGCAGTATTTT. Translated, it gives CASSSRWGQGPWSTDTQYF. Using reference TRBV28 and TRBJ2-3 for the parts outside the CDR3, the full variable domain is DVKVTQSSRYLVKRTGEKVFLECVQDMDHENMFWYRQDPGLGLRLIYFSYDVKMKEKGDIPEGYSVSREKKERFSLILESASTNQTSMYLCASSSRWGQGPWSTDTQYFGPGTRLTVL.

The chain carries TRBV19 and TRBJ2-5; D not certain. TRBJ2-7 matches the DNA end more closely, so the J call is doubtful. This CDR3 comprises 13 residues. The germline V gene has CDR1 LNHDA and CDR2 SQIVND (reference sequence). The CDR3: CASSIGPFYEQYF. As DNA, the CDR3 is TGTGCCAGTAGTATTGGGCCTTTTTACGAGCAGTACTTC.

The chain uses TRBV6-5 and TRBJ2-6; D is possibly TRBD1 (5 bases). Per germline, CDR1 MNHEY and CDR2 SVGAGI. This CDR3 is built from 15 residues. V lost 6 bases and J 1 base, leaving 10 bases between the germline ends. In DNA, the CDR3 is TGTGCCAGCAGATCAAGGACATCTGGGGCCAACGTCCTGACTTTC. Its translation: CASRSRTSGANVLTF.

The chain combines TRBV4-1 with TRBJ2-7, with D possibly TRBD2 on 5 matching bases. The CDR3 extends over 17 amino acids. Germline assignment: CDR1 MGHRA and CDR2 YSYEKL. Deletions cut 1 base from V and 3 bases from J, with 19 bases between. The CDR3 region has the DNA TGCGCCAGCAGCCAAGGCCAGGTTGGGAGTAAAAGCTACGAGCAGTACTTC. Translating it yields CASSQGQVGSKSYEQYF.

The CDR3 loop reads CASRERLAGDSEQYF. The CDR3 nucleotides read TGTGCCAGCAGGGAAAGACTAGCGGGAGACTCTGAGCAGTACTTC. This chain joins TRBV2 and TRBJ2-7, with 12 bases identical to TRBD2. This CDR3 has 15 amino acids. The J segment lost 7 bases and the V segment lost 6 bases, leaving 10 bases of the junction unmatched. Looked up from germline, CDR1 is SNHLY and CDR2 is FYNNEI. The full variable domain, in which reference TRBV2 and TRBJ2-7 provide the parts outside the CDR3, is EPEVTQTPSHQVTQMGQEVILRCVPISNHLYFYWYRQILGQKVEFLVSFYNNEISEKSEIFDDQFSVERPDGSNFTLKIRSTKLEDSAMYFCASRERLAGDSEQYFGPGTRLTVT.

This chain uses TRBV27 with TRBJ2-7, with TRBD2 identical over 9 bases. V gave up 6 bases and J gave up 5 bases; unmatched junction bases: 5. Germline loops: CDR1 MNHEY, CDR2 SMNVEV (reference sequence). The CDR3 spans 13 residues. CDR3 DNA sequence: TGTGCCAGCAGCCTAGCGGGATGGGACGAGCAGTACTTC. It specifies CASSLAGWDEQYF.

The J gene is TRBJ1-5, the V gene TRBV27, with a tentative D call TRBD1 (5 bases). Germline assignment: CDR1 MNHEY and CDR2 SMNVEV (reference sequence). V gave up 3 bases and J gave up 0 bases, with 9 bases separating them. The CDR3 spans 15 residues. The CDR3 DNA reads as TGTGCCAGCAGTTTGGGACTTTATAGCAATCAGCCCCAGCATTTT. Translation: CASSLGLYSNQPQHF.

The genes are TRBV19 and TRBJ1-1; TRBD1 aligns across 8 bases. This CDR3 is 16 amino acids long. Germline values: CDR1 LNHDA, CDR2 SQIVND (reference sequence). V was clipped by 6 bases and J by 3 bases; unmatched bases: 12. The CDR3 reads CASRSRAGGLDTEAFF. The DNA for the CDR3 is TGTGCCAGTAGGTCGAGGGCAGGGGGCCTGGACACTGAAGCTTTCTTT.

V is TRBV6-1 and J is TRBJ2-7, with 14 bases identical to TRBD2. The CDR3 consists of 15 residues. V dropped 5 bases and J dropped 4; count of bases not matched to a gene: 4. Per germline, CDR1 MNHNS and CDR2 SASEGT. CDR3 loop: CASSSGTSGSYEQYF. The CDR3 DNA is TGTGCCAGCAGTTCCGGGACTAGCGGGAGTTACGAGCAGTACTTC.

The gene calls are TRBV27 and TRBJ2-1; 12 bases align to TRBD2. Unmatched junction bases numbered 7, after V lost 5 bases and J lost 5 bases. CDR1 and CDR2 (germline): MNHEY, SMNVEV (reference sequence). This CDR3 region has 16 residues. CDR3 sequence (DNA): TGTGCCAGCAGTCCCCTGACTAGCGGGAGACACAATGAGCAGTTCTTC. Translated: CASSPLTSGRHNEQFF.

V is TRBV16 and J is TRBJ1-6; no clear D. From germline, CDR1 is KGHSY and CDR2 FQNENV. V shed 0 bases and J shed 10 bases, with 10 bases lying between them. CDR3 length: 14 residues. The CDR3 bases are TGTGCCAGCAGCCAATCGAGGAAGGGATCACCCCTCCACTTT. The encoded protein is CASSQSRKGSPLHF.

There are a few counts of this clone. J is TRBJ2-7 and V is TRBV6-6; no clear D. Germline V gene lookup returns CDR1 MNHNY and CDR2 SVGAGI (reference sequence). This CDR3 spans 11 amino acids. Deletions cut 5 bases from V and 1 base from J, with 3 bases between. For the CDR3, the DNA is TGTGCCAGCAGTATATCCTACGAGCAGTACTTC. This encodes CASSISYEQYF.